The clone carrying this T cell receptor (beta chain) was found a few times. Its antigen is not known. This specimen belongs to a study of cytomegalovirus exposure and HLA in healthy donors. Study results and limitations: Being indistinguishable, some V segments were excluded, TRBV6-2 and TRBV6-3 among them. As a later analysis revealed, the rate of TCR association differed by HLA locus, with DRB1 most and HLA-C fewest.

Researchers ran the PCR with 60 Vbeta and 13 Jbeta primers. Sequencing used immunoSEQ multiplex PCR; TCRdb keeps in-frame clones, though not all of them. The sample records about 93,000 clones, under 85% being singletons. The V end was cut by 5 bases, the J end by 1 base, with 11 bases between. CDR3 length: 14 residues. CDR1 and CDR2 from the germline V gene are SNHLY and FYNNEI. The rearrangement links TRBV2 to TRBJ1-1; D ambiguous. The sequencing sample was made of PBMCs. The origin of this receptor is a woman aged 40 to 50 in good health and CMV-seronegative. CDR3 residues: CASSQLAGNTEAFF. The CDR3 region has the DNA TGTGCCAGCAGTCAGCTGGCAGGGAACACTGAAGCTTTCTTT.